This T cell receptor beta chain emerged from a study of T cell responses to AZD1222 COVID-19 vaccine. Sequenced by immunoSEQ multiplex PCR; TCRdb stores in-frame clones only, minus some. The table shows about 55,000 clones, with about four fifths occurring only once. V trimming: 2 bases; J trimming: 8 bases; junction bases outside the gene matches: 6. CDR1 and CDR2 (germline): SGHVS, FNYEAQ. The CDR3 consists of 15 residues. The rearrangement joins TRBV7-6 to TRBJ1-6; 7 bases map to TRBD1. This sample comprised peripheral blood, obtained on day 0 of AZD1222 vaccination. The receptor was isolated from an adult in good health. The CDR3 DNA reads TGTGCCAGCAGCTTATATCGACAGGGCGATTCACCCCTCCACTTT. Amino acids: CASSLYRQGDSPLHF.